What follows describes a single TCR beta chain. Its antigen remains unidentified. The record originates from a study of T cell responses to AZD1222 COVID-19 vaccine. CDR1 is MDHEN and CDR2 is SYDVKM in the germline V gene. Germline trimming cut 8 bases from V and 3 bases from J; bases unmatched to any gene: 16. CDR3 size: 17 residues. The repertoire was sequenced with immunoSEQ multiplex PCR; TCRdb's copy has only in-frame clones and lacks some. The data contain about 120,000 clones, about 85% of them singletons. Study conclusions and caveats: Spike-specific TCR breadth rose after two AZD1222 doses, and depth rose as well. Donors, mostly white British, included more females; clonal diversity was possibly underestimated. Distributed over spike, vaccine-associated CD4 TCRs predominated at 160-218 and 743-854. Variant regions that are unmutated are reportedly the target of nearly half of spike-specific TCRs.

The source is an adult in good health. The J gene is TRBJ1-5, the V gene TRBV28; 7 bases align to TRBD1. The material sequenced was peripheral blood, taken on day 0 of AZD1222 vaccination. Here the CDR3 reads CASSLTGQIIINQPQHF. CDR3 DNA: TGTGCCAGCTCCCTCACGGGACAGATTATCATCAATCAGCCCCAGCATTTT.